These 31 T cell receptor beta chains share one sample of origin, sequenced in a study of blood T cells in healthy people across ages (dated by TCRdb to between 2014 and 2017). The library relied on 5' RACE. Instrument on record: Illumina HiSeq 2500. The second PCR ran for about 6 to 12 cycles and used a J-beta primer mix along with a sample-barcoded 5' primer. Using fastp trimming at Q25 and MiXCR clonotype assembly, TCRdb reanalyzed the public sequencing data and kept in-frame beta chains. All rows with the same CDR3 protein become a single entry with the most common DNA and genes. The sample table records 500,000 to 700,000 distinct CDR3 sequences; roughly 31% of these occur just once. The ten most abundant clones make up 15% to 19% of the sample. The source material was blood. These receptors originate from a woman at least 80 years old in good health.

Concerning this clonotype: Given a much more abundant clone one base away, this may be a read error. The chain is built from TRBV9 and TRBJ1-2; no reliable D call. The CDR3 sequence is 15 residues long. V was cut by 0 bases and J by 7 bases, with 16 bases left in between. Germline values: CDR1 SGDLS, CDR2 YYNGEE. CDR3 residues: CASSVGGLRVGGYTF. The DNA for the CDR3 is TGTGCCAGCAGCGTAGGTGGGTTGAGAGTGGGTGGCTACACCTTC.

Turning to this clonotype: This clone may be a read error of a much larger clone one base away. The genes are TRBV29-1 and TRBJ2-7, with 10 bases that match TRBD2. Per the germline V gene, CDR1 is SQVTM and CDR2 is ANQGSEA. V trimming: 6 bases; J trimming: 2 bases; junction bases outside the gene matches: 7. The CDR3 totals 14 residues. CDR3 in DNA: TGCAGCGTCGGGAGCGGGGGGGGCCCCTACGAGCAGTACTTC. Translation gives CSVGSGGGPYEQYF.

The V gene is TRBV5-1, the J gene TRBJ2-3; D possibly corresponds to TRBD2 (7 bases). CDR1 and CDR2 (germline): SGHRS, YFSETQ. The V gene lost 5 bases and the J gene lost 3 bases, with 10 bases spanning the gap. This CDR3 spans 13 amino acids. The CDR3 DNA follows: TGCGCCAGCAGGGGGGGGGCAACAGATACGCAGTATTTT. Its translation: CASRGGATDTQYF. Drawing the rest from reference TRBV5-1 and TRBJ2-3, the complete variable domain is KAGVTQTPRYLIKTRGQQVTLSCSPISGHRSVSWYQQTPGQGLQFLFEYFSETQRNKGNFPGRFSGRQFSNSRSEMNVSTLELGDSALYLCASRGGATDTQYFGPGTRLTVL.

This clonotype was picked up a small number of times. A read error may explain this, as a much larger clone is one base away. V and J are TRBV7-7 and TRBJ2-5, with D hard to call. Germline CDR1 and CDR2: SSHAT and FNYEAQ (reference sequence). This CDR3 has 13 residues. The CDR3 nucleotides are TGTGCTAGCAGCCCCCAGAACGGCAATGAGCAGTACTTC. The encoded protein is CASSPQNGNEQYF.

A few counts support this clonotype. The CDR3 DNA reads as TGTGCTAGTGGTTTGGGGTCCCCAGGGCCAGATACGCAGTATTTT. Amino acids: CASGLGSPGPDTQYF. This chain connects TRBV12-5 to TRBJ2-3, with D possibly being TRBD1 (5 bases). Germline CDR1 reads LGHNT; CDR2 reads FRNRAP. The CDR3 contains 15 residues. Trimming removed 1 base from V and 4 bases from J, with 12 bases in between. The full variable domain, with the rest looked up from reference TRBV12-5 and TRBJ2-3, is DARVTQTPRHKVTEMGQEVTMRCQPILGHNTVFWYRQTMMQGLELLAYFRNRAPLDDSGMPKDRFSAEMPDATLATLKIQPSEPRDSAVYFCASGLGSPGPDTQYFGPGTRLTVL.

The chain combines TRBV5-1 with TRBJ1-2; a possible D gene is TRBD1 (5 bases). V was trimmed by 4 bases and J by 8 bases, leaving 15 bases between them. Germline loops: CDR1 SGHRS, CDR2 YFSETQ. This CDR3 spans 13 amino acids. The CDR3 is CASSHPQGDGYTF. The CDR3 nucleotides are TGCGCCAGCAGCCACCCGCAGGGTGACGGCTACACCTTC.

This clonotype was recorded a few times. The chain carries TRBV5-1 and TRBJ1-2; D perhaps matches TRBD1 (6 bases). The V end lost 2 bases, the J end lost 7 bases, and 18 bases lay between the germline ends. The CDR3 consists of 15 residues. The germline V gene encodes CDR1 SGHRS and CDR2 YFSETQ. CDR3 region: CASSFDGGRGSGYTF. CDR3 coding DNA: TGCGCCAGCAGCTTCGACGGTGGCAGGGGTAGTGGCTACACCTTC.

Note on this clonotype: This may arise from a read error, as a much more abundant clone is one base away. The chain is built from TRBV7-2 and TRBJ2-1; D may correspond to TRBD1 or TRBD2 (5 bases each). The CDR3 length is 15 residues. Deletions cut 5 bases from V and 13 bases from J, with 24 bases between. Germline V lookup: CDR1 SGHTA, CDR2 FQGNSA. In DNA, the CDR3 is TGTGCCAGCAGCCGTGGGGCCCTTTTACTGGGGACCCAGTTCTTC. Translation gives CASSRGALLLGTQFF.

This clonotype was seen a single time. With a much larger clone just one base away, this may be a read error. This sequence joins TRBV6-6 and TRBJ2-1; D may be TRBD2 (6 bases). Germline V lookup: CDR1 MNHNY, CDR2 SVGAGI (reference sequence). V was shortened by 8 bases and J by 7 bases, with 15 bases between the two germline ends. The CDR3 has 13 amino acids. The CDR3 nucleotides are TGTGCCAGCCGCGTCGGGGGTGGGAATGAGCAGTTCTTC. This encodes CASRVGGGNEQFF.

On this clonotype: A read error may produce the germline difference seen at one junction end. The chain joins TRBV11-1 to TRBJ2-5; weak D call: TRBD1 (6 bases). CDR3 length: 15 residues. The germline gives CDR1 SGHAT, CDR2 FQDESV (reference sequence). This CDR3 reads CAGSLGGAFQETQYF. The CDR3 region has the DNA TGTGCCGGCAGCTTAGGGGGTGCCTTCCAAGAGACCCAGTACTTC.

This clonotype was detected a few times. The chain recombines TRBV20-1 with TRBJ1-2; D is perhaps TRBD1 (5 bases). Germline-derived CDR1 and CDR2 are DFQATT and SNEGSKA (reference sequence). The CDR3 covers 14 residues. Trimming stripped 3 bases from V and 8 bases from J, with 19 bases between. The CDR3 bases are TGCAGTGCTAGTAGGGACTCAACATACGGGGGCTACACCTTC. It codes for CSASRDSTYGGYTF.

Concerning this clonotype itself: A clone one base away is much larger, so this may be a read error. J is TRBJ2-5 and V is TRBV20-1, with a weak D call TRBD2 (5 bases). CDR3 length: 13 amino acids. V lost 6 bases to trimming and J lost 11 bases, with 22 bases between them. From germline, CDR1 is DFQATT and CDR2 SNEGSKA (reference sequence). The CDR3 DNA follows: TGCAGTGCCAATGACGGGGTGACGAATGAGCAGTACTTC. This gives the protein CSANDGVTNEQYF.

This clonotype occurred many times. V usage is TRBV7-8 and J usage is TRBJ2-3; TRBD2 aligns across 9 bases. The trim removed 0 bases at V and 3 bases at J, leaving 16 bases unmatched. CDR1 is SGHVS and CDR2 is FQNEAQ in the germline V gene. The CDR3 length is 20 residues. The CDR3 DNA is TGTGCCAGCAGCTTAGCCCCCCCCCGACTCCGCGGGGGGGAGACAGATACGCAGTATTTT. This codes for CASSLAPPRLRGGETDTQYF.

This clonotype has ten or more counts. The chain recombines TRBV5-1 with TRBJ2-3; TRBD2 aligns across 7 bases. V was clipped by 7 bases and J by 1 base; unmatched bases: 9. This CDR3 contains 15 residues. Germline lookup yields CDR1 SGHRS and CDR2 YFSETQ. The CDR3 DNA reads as TGCGCCAGCTCCAGGCGGCTAGCGGGCACAGATACGCAGTATTTT. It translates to CASSRRLAGTDTQYF.

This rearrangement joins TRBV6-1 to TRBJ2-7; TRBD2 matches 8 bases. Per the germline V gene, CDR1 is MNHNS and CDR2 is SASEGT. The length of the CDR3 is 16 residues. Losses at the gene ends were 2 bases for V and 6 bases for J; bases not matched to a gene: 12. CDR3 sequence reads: CASSELAGVSAGEQYF. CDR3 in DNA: TGTGCCAGCAGTGAACTAGCGGGTGTTAGCGCAGGCGAGCAGTACTTC.

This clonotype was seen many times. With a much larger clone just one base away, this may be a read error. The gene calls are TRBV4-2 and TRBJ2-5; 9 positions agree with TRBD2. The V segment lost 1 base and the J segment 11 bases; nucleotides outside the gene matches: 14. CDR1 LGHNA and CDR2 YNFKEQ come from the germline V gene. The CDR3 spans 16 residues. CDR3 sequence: CASSQVLAGKKGEQYF. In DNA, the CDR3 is TGTGCCAGCAGCCAAGTCCTAGCGGGAAAAAAGGGGGAGCAGTACTTC.

CDR3 sequence: CASSDAGSSYEQYF. In nucleotides, the CDR3 is TGTGCCAGCAGTGATGCAGGGAGCTCCTACGAGCAGTACTTC. The J gene is TRBJ2-7, the V gene TRBV27; D may correspond to TRBD1 or TRBD2 (5 bases each). V shed 5 bases and J shed 0 bases, with 11 bases lying between them. CDR1 and CDR2 from the germline V gene are MNHEY and SMNVEV (reference sequence). CDR3 length equals 14 residues.

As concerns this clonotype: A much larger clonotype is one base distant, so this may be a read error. CDR3 sequence reads: CASSSQTSGGDEQYF. The CDR3 DNA reads as TGTGCCAGCAGTTCGCAGACTAGCGGGGGCGACGAGCAGTACTTC. This chain joins TRBV28 and TRBJ2-5; the match to TRBD2 covers 12 bases. Judging by the DNA end, TRBJ2-7 fits better; the J call may be wrong. The CDR3 sequence is 15 residues long. CDR1 is MDHEN and CDR2 is SYDVKM in the germline V gene.

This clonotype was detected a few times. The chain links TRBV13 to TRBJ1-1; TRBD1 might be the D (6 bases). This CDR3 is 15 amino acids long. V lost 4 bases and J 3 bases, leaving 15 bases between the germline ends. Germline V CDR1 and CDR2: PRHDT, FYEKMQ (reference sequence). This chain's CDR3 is CASSSWQEGDTEAFF. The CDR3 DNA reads TGTGCCAGCAGCTCGTGGCAGGAGGGGGACACTGAAGCTTTCTTT.

Here the CDR3 DNA reads TGTGCCAGCAGGGGCGGGACAGGGTCCTACAATGAGCAGTTCTTC. Its translation is CASRGGTGSYNEQFF. The chain carries TRBV6-6 and TRBJ2-1, with 9 nucleotides matching TRBD1. V lost 6 bases, J lost 1 base, and 4 bases stayed unmatched. CDR1 and CDR2 (germline): MNHNY, SVGAGI (reference sequence). The CDR3 is 15 residues long.

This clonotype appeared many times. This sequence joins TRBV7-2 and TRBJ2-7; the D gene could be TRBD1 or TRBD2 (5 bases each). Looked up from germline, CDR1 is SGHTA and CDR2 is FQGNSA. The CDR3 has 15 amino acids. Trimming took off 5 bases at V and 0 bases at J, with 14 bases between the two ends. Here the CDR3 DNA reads TGTGCCAGCAGCGACCGGGACCGGAGCTCCTACGAGCAGTACTTC. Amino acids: CASSDRDRSSYEQYF.

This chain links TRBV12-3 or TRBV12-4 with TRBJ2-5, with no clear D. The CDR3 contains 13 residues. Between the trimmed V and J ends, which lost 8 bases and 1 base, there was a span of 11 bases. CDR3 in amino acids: CASHVGGQETQYF. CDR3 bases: TGTGCCAGCCACGTAGGCGGCCAAGAGACCCAGTACTTC.

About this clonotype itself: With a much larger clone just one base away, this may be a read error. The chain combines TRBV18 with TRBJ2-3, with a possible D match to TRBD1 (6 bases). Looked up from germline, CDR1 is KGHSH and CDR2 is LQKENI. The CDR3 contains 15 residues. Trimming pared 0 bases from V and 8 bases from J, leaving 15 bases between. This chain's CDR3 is CASSPPGQTSRTQYF. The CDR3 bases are TGTGCCAGCTCACCACCCGGACAGACCTCCCGTACGCAGTATTTT.

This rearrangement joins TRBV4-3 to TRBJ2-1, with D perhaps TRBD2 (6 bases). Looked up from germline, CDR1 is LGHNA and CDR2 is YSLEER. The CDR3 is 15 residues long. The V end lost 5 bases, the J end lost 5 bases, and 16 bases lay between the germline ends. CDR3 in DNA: TGCGCCAGCAGCGGGGCCCTCGGGGGAAACAATGAGCAGTTCTTC. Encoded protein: CASSGALGGNNEQFF.

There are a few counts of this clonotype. CDR3 protein: CATLRAEAFF. CDR3 in DNA: TGTGCCACCCTTCGGGCTGAAGCTTTCTTT. The rearrangement joins TRBV21-1 to TRBJ1-1. TRBV21-1 is described as a pseudogene. The CDR3 loop spans 10 amino acids.

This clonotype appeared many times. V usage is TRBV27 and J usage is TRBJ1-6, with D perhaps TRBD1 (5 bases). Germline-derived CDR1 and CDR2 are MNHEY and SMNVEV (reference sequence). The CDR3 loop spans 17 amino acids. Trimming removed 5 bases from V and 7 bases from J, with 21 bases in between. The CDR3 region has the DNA TGTGCCAGCAGTCCCCTACCGGGACCCGGAGGAAATTCACCCCTCCACTTT. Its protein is CASSPLPGPGGNSPLHF.

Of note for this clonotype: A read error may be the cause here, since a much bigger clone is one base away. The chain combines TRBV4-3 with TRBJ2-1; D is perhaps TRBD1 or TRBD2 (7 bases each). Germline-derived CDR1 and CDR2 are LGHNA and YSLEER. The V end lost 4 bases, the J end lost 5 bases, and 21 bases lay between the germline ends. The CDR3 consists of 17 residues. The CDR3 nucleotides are TGCGCCAGCAGCCGAGGGACAGTGGGGGGGACGAACAATGAGCAGTTCTTC. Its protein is CASSRGTVGGTNNEQFF.

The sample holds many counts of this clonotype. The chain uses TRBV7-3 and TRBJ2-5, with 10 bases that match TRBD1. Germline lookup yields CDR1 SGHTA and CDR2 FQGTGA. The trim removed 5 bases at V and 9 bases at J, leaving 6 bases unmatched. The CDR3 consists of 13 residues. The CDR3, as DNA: TGTGCCAGCAGCGCTGGGACAGGGGAGGCCCAGTACTTC. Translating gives CASSAGTGEAQYF.

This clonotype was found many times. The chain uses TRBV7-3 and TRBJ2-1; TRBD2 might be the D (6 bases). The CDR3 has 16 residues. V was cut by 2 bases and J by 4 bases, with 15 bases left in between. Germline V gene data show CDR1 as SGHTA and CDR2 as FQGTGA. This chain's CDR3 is CASSLEPGVRYNEQFF. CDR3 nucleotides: TGTGCCAGCAGCTTAGAGCCGGGAGTACGATACAATGAGCAGTTCTTC.

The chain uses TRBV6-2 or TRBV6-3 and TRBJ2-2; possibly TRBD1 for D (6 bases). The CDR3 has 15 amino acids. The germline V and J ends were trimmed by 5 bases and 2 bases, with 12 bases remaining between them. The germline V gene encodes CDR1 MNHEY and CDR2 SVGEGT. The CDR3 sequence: CASSVGHHNTGELFF. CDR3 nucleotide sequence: TGTGCCAGCAGTGTGGGACACCATAACACCGGGGAGCTGTTTTTT.

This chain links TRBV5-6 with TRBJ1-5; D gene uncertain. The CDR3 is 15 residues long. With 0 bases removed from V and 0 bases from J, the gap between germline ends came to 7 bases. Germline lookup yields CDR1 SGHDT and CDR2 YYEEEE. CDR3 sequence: CASSLALYSNQPQHF. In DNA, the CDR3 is TGTGCCAGCAGCTTGGCTCTATATAGCAATCAGCCCCAGCATTTT.